A selection of T cell receptor beta chains follows, all from one sample in a study of response to subunit inactivated influenza vaccine. TCRdb analysed the RT-PCR reads with MiXCR anew, one entry per CDR3 protein. The data show more than 700,000 distinct CDR3 sequences, 21% seen once. The source material was PBMCs from blood, sampled more than 4 days after vaccination. The receptors here all came from a man aged 50 or older who received an inactivated influenza vaccine. Both conserved end residues are part of each CDR3. A D gene is named only where the DNA matches it firmly. Not all rows give a size; the values are once, few, many and, for expanded clones, a class.

TRBJ2-7 | NA | TRBV19 | TRBD2 | TGTGCCAGTAGCACGGTTGGGGCGGGAGAATACGAGCAGTACTTC | CASSTVGAGEYEQYF
TRBJ2-2 | NA | TRBV20-1 | NA | TGCAGTGCTAAGAATGTAAGGGGCACCGGGGAGCTGTTTTTT | CSAKNVRGTGELFF
TRBJ2-1 | NA | TRBV15 | NA | TGTGCCACCAGCAGAGGTAGGGTGTTGACTCGGCCGGGGCACGGTGAGCAGTTCTTC | CATSRGRVLTRPGHGEQFF
TRBJ2-2 | few | TRBV5-1 | NA | TGCGCCAGCAGCCATCGCGGGGACACCGGGGAGCTGTTTTTT | CASSHRGDTGELFF
TRBJ2-3 | few | TRBV9 | NA | TGTGCCAGCAGCGTTAGTGCGGGTCTAGCCGCAAAAATCGGGGATACGCAGTATTTT | CASSVSAGLAAKIGDTQYF
TRBJ2-3 | NA | TRBV29-1 | TRBD2 | TGCAGCGTGGTAGCGGGGGGTGATATAGATACGCAGTATTTT | CSVVAGGDIDTQYF
TRBJ1-1 | many | TRBV4-3 | TRBD1 | TGCGCCAGCAGCCAGACAACAGGGGGCTTGACTGAAGCTTTCTTT | CASSQTTGGLTEAFF
TRBJ2-7 | many | TRBV5-1 | TRBD1 | TGCGCCAGCAGCTTCGGGACAGATTACTACGAGCAGTACTTC | CASSFGTDYYEQYF
TRBJ2-1 | NA | TRBV20-1 | NA | TGCAGTGCTAGAAAGGGTATTGGGTTCGATGAGCAGTTCTTC | CSARKGIGFDEQFF
TRBJ2-7 | few | TRBV20-1 | NA | TGCAGTGCTAGAGTTAAGGGCACCCGCACCTACGAGCAGTACTTC | CSARVKGTRTYEQYF
TRBJ2-7 | many | TRBV20-1 | NA | TGCAGTGCCCGGGGGAGCCACGAGCAGTACTTC | CSARGSHEQYF
TRBJ2-7 | NA | TRBV5-1 | TRBD1 | TGCGCCAGCAGCTGGGCGACAGGGGCCTACGAGCAGTACTTC | CASSWATGAYEQYF
TRBJ2-5 | few | TRBV30 | NA | TGTGCCTGGAGTGGGGCCAGGACAGTAAGAACCCAAGAGACCCAGTACTTC | CAWSGARTVRTQETQYF
TRBJ1-2 | many | TRBV20-1 | NA | TGCAGTGTCACGGGCGGTTATGGCTACACCTTC | CSVTGGYGYTF
TRBJ2-1 | NA | TRBV10-3 | TRBD2 | TGTGCCATCAGTGGGCGGGGGACCTACAATGAGCAGTTCTTC | CAISGRGTYNEQFF
TRBJ2-1 | few | TRBV20-1 | TRBD2 | TGCAGTGCTACCAAGCCCGGGACTAGCGTTCCCCATGAGCAGTTCTTC | CSATKPGTSVPHEQFF
TRBJ2-5 | few | TRBV5-6 | NA | TGTGCCAGCAGCGTGCCAAGGGAGACCCAGTACTTC | CASSVPRETQYF